This T cell receptor (beta chain) was identified during a study of T-cell memory formation after mild COVID-19. General study points: Later expanders leaned CD4+, whereas clones that contracted between day 15 and 85 were balanced CD4/CD8. Whether second-wave clones peaking at day 37 were SARS-CoV-2 specific went unconfirmed.

About this clonotype itself: No antigen is known for it.

TCRdb reprocessed the 5' RACE reads with MiXCR, giving one entry per CDR3 protein. This table holds under 350,000 distinct CDR3 sequences, around 15% found once. Per the germline V gene, CDR1 is MGHRA and CDR2 is YSYEKL. This CDR3 region has 14 residues. The trim removed 1 base at V and 10 bases at J, leaving 4 bases unmatched. The sequence was obtained from a man between 18 and 35 years old who had mild COVID-19 (a few samples of this study predate the infection). Cell type and time point are not known. J is TRBJ1-6 and V is TRBV4-1; 7 positions match TRBD1. Sample: PBMCs or a T cell subset sorted from them (not recorded which). This chain's CDR3 is CASSQAGGGSPLHF. The CDR3 region has the DNA TGCGCCAGCAGCCAAGCAGGGGGTGGATCACCCCTCCACTTT.